The 24 T cell receptor beta chains reported below all come from one sample, sequenced in a study of blood T cells in healthy people across ages. A second PCR of about 6 to 12 cycles used a sample-barcoded 5' primer and a J-beta primer mix. Via MiXCR, TCRdb re-called the 5' RACE reads, giving one row per CDR3 protein. The sample comprises some 640,000 distinct CDR3 sequences, roughly 30% of which are singletons, and approximately 14% rests with the top ten. The sample consisted of blood. The receptors come from a woman older than 75 in good health.

Comment on this clonotype: It is likely a read error, because the conserved phenylalanine at the end of the CDR3 is missing. The genes are TRBV10-3 and TRBJ2-5, with 11 bases aligning to TRBD1. V shed 6 bases and J 11 bases; nucleotides not matched to a gene: 8. CDR1 and CDR2 (germline): ENHRY, SYGVKD. The CDR3 is 13 amino acids. The CDR3 region has the DNA TGTGCCATCAGGGGACAGGGGGAGGATGAGCAGTACTGC. Its translation: CAIRGQGEDEQYC.

As for this clonotype: One end of the junction varies from germline; a read error may be responsible. This chain connects TRBV9 to TRBJ2-5; D might be TRBD2 (6 bases). The length of the CDR3 is 15 residues. Germline CDR1 reads SGDLS; CDR2 reads YYNGEE. DNA of the CDR3: TGTACCAGCAGCGTGGGTACTAGCTCAGGAGAGACCCAGTACTTC. Translated: CTSSVGTSSGETQYF.

The chain recombines TRBV14 with TRBJ2-7; D might be TRBD2 (6 bases). This CDR3 has 17 residues. Per germline, CDR1 SGHDN and CDR2 FVKESK. Trimming stripped 3 bases from V and 3 bases from J, with 21 bases between. CDR3 sequence (DNA): TGTGCCAGCAGCCAGGGAAAACCACCGGGACTGATCTACGAGCAGTACTTC. Its protein product is CASSQGKPPGLIYEQYF.

This clonotype appeared many times. V is TRBV6-5 and J is TRBJ2-7, with TRBD1 matching over 8 bases. V gave up 5 bases and J gave up 2 bases; unmatched junction bases: 8. The CDR3 has 15 residues. Germline values: CDR1 MNHEY, CDR2 SVGAGI. In DNA form, the CDR3 reads TGTGCCAGCAGTGCCTCGACAGGGGCCCCCTACGAGCAGTACTTC. Its translation: CASSASTGAPYEQYF.

The chain links TRBV20-1 to TRBJ2-1; D may match TRBD1 or TRBD2 (5 bases each). The CDR3 is 15 residues long. Trimming took off 5 bases at V and 0 bases at J, with 14 bases between the two ends. Looked up from germline, CDR1 is DFQATT and CDR2 is SNEGSKA (reference sequence). This CDR3 is CSASRDRSSYNEQFF. The DNA for the CDR3 is TGCAGTGCTTCTCGGGACCGTAGCTCCTACAATGAGCAGTTCTTC.

The chain recombines TRBV7-8 with TRBJ2-4; TRBD1 or TRBD2 may be the D gene (5 bases each). CDR3 length equals 17 residues. V lost 5 bases and J 0 bases, leaving 17 bases between the germline ends. Germline loops: CDR1 SGHVS, CDR2 FQNEAQ. The CDR3 coding sequence is TGTGCCAGCAGCGCAAGAGGGGAACGGCTAGCCAAAAACATTCAGTACTTC. As protein: CASSARGERLAKNIQYF.

About this clonotype: A much larger clone lies one base from this, so it may be a read error. V gene TRBV20-1 combines with J gene TRBJ2-3; D may correspond to TRBD1 or TRBD2 (6 bases each). This CDR3 comprises 15 residues. Trimming cost V 5 bases and J 5 bases, with 20 bases left between them. Germline-derived CDR1 and CDR2 are DFQATT and SNEGSKA (reference sequence). For the CDR3, the DNA is TGCAGTGCTTATCTTGGGGGGCTTGGGAGAGATACGCAGTATTTT. It yields the protein CSAYLGGLGRDTQYF.

The chain carries TRBV29-1 and TRBJ2-1; TRBD1 matches 10 bases. Germline trimming cut 6 bases from V and 13 bases from J; bases unmatched to any gene: 12. CDR1 is SQVTM and CDR2 is ANQGSEA in the germline V gene. The CDR3 sequence is 13 residues long. The CDR3 sequence: CSVGRDRGYEQFF. CDR3 DNA sequence: TGCAGCGTGGGCCGGGACAGGGGCTACGAACAGTTCTTC.

In its sample, this clonotype was seen many times. The rearrangement uses TRBV10-3 and TRBJ2-5; 9 bases line up with TRBD1. Per germline, CDR1 ENHRY and CDR2 SYGVKD. The CDR3 is 17 amino acids. V gave up 6 bases and J gave up 2 bases; unmatched junction bases: 13. The CDR3 DNA sequence: TGTGCCATCAGCGATGCCTCGGACAGGGGATCACAAGAGACCCAGTACTTC. Translated: CAISDASDRGSQETQYF.

This chain links TRBV27 with TRBJ1-1; D uncertain. The CDR3 runs to 16 residues. Trimming removed 6 bases from V and 1 base from J, with 18 bases in between. Germline V gene data show CDR1 as MNHEY and CDR2 as SMNVEV (reference sequence). For the CDR3, the DNA is TGTGCCAGCAGGTTCCTAGGCCGACTTGGGAACACTGAAGCTTTCTTT. Its protein product is CASRFLGRLGNTEAFF.

The chain combines TRBV18 with TRBJ2-7; 8 positions agree with TRBD1. The CDR3 loop spans 16 amino acids. The ends lost 0 bases at V and 2 bases at J; junction bases unmatched: 6. Per the germline V gene, CDR1 is KGHSH and CDR2 is LQKENI. CDR3 DNA: TGTGCCAGCTCACCACCGAAGGACAGGGTGCCCTACGAGCAGTACTTC. Its translation: CASSPPKDRVPYEQYF.

As regards this clonotype: This clone may be a read error of a much larger clone one base away. The chain employs TRBV5-1 and TRBJ2-7; 8 bases line up with TRBD1. The CDR3 length is 13 residues. Germline V gene lookup returns CDR1 SGHRS and CDR2 YFSETQ. J gave up 5 bases and V 3 bases, and 4 bases lay outside the gene matches. The CDR3 spells CASSSAGGNEQYF. The CDR3 DNA sequence: TGCGCCAGCAGCTCGGCAGGGGGCAACGAGCAGTACTTC.

This clonotype was observed a few times. This chain connects TRBV7-9 to TRBJ1-1; D remains unclear. V shed 4 bases and J shed 1 base, with 10 bases lying between them. CDR1 and CDR2 (germline): SEHNR, FQNEAQ (reference sequence). The CDR3 covers 14 residues. CDR3 sequence: CASSWPTPNTEAFF. The CDR3 DNA follows: TGTGCCAGCAGCTGGCCGACACCGAACACTGAAGCTTTCTTT. Based on the CDR3 plus reference TRBV7-9 and TRBJ1-1, the full variable domain is DTGVSQNPRHKITKRGQNVTFRCDPISEHNRLYWYRQTLGQGPEFLTYFQNEAQLEKSRLLSDRFSAERPKGSFSTLEIQRTEQGDSAMYLCASSWPTPNTEAFFGQGTRLTVV.

This clonotype was seen repeatedly, ten times or more. V gene TRBV4-1 combines with J gene TRBJ1-2; a weak D match, TRBD1 (5 bases). V gave up 1 base and J gave up 5 bases, with 14 bases separating them. Germline-derived CDR1 and CDR2 are MGHRA and YSYEKL. The CDR3 spans 15 residues. CDR3 sequence reads: CASSQVSQGDYGYTF. CDR3 sequence (DNA): TGCGCCAGCAGCCAAGTATCGCAGGGAGATTATGGCTACACCTTC.

The count of this clonotype is one. This chain joins TRBV20-1 and TRBJ2-7; D is ambiguous. CDR1 is DFQATT, CDR2 SNEGSKA, per germline (reference sequence). The CDR3 length is 15 residues. Trimming cost V 4 bases and J 0 bases, with 16 bases left between them. This CDR3 is CSAMRLERNSYEQYF. The CDR3 DNA follows: TGCAGTGCTATGAGGTTGGAGAGGAACTCCTACGAGCAGTACTTC.

Details on this clonotype: Since a much larger clone is just one base distant, this may be a read error. The CDR3 DNA reads as TGCAGTGTCAGGGACAGGGAAAGTTTACCCCTCCACTTT. Amino acids: CSVRDRESLPLHF. The chain is built from TRBV20-1 and TRBJ1-6, with 9 nucleotides matching TRBD1. Germline V CDR1 and CDR2: DFQATT, SNEGSKA (reference sequence). V gave up 7 bases and J gave up 12 bases; unmatched junction bases: 10. CDR3 length: 13 residues.

Comments on this clonotype: One base away lies a much larger clone, so this may be a sequencing read error. The genes are TRBV5-1 and TRBJ1-5; TRBD1 might be the D (5 bases). The germline V gene encodes CDR1 SGHRS and CDR2 YFSETQ. The CDR3 sequence is 16 residues long. The chain's CDR3 is CVSSQMGPPFNQPQHF. The CDR3, as DNA: TGCGTCAGCAGCCAAATGGGGCCGCCGTTTAATCAGCCCCAGCATTTT.

The chain is built from TRBV30 and TRBJ1-4; D is possibly TRBD1 (5 bases). Trimming removed 3 bases at V and 7 bases at J, with 15 bases between. Germline V gene data show CDR1 as GTSNPN and CDR2 as SVGIG (reference sequence). The CDR3 totals 14 residues. The CDR3 loop is CAWSGGRVGEKLFF. Here the CDR3 DNA reads TGTGCCTGGAGCGGGGGTAGGGTCGGTGAAAAACTGTTTTTT.

This clonotype occurred many times. This chain joins TRBV6-6 and TRBJ2-2; D call uncertain. The CDR3 loop spans 14 amino acids. CDR1 is MNHNY, CDR2 SVGAGI, per germline (reference sequence). With 0 bases removed from V and 3 bases from J, the gap between germline ends came to 5 bases. CDR3 in amino acids: CASSYSPDTGELFF. As DNA, the CDR3 is TGTGCCAGCAGTTACTCACCCGACACCGGGGAGCTGTTTTTT.

This clonotype has a handful of counts. J is TRBJ2-2 and V is TRBV28; the D call may be TRBD1 or TRBD2 (5 bases each). CDR1 and CDR2 (germline): MDHEN, SYDVKM. V was trimmed by 2 bases and J by 4 bases, leaving 8 bases between them. The CDR3 is 14 residues long. The CDR3 region is CASSLGGTTGELFF. CDR3 coding DNA: TGTGCCAGCAGTTTAGGGGGAACCACCGGGGAGCTGTTTTTT.

The chain joins TRBV19 to TRBJ1-1; a possible D gene is TRBD1 (6 bases). This CDR3 region has 11 residues. V lost 5 bases to trimming and J lost 10 bases, with 11 bases between them. Germline V gene lookup returns CDR1 LNHDA and CDR2 SQIVND (reference sequence). The CDR3 bases are TGTGCCAGTAGTTGGGGGCTACGAGCTTTCTTT. This encodes CASSWGLRAFF.

At least ten counts were recorded for this clonotype. The rearrangement links TRBV7-9 to TRBJ1-2; 9 bases are a match to TRBD1. From germline, CDR1 is SEHNR and CDR2 FQNEAQ (reference sequence). V was clipped by 5 bases and J by 6 bases; unmatched bases: 7. This CDR3 comprises 14 residues. The chain's CDR3 is CASSRTGQGHGYTF. In DNA, the CDR3 is TGTGCCAGCAGCAGAACGGGACAGGGTCATGGCTACACCTTC.

This clonotype occurred a few times. The V call is TRBV2, the J call TRBJ1-1; D is undetermined. The V gene lost 6 bases and the J gene lost 11 bases, with 19 bases spanning the gap. From germline, CDR1 is SNHLY and CDR2 FYNNEI. CDR3 size: 13 residues. The CDR3 sequence is CASRFQKSGRAFF. Here the CDR3 DNA reads TGTGCCAGCAGATTTCAGAAGTCGGGTCGGGCTTTCTTT.

Notes on this clonotype: The junction departs from the called germline gene at one end, perhaps through a read error. CDR3 amino acids: CASSPPMTGVMNTETFF. The CDR3 nucleotides read TGTGCCAGCTCACCACCCATGACAGGGGTCATGAACACTGAAACTTTCTTT. V and J are TRBV18 and TRBJ1-1, with 8 bases fitting TRBD1. Germline values: CDR1 KGHSH, CDR2 LQKENI. This CDR3 region has 17 residues.